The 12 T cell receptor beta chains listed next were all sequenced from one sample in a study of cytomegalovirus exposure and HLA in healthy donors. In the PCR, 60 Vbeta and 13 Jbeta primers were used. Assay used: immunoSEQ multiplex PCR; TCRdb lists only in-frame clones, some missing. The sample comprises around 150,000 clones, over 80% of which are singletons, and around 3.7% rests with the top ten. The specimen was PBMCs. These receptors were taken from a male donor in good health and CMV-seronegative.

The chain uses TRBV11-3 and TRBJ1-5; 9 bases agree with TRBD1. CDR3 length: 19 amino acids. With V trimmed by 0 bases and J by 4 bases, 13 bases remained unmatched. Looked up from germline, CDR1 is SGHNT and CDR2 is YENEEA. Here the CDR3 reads CASSLDSDRGRSGNQPQHF. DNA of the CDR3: TGTGCCAGCAGCTTAGATTCAGACAGGGGGAGATCGGGTAATCAGCCCCAGCATTTT. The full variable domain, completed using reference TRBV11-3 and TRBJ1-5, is EAGVVQSPRYKIIEKKQPVAFWCNPISGHNTLYWYLQNLGQGPELLIRYENEEAVDDSQLPKDRFSAERLKGVDSTLKIQPAELGDSAVYLCASSLDSDRGRSGNQPQHFGDGTRLSIL.

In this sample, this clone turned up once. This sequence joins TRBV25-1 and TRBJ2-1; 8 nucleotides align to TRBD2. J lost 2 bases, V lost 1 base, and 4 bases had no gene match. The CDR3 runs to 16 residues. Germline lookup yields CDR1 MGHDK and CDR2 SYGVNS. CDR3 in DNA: TGTGCCAGCAGTGAATGGGGTAGCGGGGCCTACAATGAGCAGTTCTTC. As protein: CASSEWGSGAYNEQFF.

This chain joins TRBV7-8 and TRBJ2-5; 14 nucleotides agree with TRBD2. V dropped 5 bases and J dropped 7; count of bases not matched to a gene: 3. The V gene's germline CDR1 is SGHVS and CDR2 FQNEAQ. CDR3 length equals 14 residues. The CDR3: CASSLGTSGGTQYF. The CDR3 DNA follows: TGTGCCAGCAGCCTCGGGACTAGCGGGGGGACCCAGTACTTC.

In DNA form, the CDR3 reads TGTGCCAGTAGCTGGACAGCTGACTATGGCTACACCTTC. This encodes CASSWTADYGYTF. The rearrangement joins TRBV19 to TRBJ1-2, with D tentatively TRBD1 (6 bases). The germline V gene encodes CDR1 LNHDA and CDR2 SQIVND (reference sequence). The CDR3 sequence is 13 residues long. V lost 6 bases and J lost 3, with 11 bases in between.

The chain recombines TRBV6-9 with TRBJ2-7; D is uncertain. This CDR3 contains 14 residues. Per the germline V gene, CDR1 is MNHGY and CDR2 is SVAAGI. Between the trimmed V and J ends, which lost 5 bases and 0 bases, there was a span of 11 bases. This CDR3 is CASSPPGDSYEQYF. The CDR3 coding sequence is TGTGCCAGCAGTCCGCCAGGTGACTCCTACGAGCAGTACTTC.

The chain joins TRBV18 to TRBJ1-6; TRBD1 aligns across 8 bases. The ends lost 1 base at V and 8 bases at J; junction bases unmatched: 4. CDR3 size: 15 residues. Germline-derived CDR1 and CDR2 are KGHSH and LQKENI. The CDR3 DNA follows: TGTGCCAGCTCACCACTCAGGGGGCCTGATTCACCCCTCCACTTT. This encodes CASSPLRGPDSPLHF.

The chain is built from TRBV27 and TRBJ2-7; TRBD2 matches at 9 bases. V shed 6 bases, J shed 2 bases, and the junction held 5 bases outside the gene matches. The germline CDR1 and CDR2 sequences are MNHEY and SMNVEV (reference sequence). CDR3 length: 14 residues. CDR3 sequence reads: CASRRLAATYEQYF. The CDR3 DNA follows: TGTGCCAGCAGGCGACTAGCGGCTACCTACGAGCAGTACTTC.

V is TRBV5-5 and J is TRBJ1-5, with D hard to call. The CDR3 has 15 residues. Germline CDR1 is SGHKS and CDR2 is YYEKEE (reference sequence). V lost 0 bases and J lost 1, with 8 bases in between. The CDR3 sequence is CASSLAGESNQPQHF. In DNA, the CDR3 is TGTGCCAGCAGCTTGGCCGGGGAGAGCAATCAGCCCCAGCATTTT.

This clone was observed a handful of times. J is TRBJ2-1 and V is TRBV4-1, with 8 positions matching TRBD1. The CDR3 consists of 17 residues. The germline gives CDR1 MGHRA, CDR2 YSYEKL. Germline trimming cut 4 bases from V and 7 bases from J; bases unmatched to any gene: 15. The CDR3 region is CASSPRGRGRGDNEQFF. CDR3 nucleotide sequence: TGCGCCAGCAGCCCCCGGGGCAGGGGGCGCGGGGATAATGAGCAGTTCTTC.

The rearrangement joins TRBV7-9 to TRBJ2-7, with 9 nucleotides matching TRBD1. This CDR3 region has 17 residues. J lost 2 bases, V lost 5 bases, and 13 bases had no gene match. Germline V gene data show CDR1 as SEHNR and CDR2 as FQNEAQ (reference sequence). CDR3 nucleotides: TGTGCCAGCAGCCCCCAAATCGGGACAGGGAAAACCTACGAGCAGTACTTC. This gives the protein CASSPQIGTGKTYEQYF. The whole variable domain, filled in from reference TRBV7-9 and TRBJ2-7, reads DTGVSQNPRHKITKRGQNVTFRCDPISEHNRLYWYRQTLGQGPEFLTYFQNEAQLEKSRLLSDRFSAERPKGSFSTLEIQRTEQGDSAMYLCASSPQIGTGKTYEQYFGPGTRLTVT.

This CDR3 is CASSPGQGVSSGANVLTF. CDR3 bases: TGTGCCAGCAGCCCCGGACAGGGGGTCTCCTCTGGGGCCAACGTCCTGACTTTC. The chain carries TRBV7-9 and TRBJ2-6; 10 bases are shared with TRBD1. J was trimmed by 0 bases and V by 5 bases; bases with no gene match: 7. CDR3 length: 18 amino acids. CDR1 and CDR2 from the germline V gene are SEHNR and FQNEAQ (reference sequence).

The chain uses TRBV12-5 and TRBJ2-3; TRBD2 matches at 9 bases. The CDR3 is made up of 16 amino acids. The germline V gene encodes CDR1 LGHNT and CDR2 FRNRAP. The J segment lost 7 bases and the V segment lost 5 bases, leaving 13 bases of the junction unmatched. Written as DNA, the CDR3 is TGTGCTAGTGGTACCCAGCGGGGGGCCTATCCCCATACGCAGTATTTT. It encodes CASGTQRGAYPHTQYF.